A single sample is the source of the 6 T cell receptor beta chains below, sequenced in a study of T-cell reconstitution after alpha-beta-depleted transplantation in children. It was with unique molecular identifiers that the TCRbeta library was prepared. TCRdb fed the PCR reads into MiXCR, producing one record per CDR3 protein. The sample yields approximately 980,000 distinct CDR3 sequences, about 31% seen once. The sample consisted of PBMCs, mostly from graft donor cells, taken 360 days after TCRalphabeta/CD19-depleted stem cell transplant. Receptors originate from a boy in the first two years of life who had a stem cell transplant for SCID, so the T cells may come from the graft donor.

The chain uses TRBV15 and TRBJ2-7, with 9 bases identical to TRBD1. The junction had 4 bases not matched to a gene; V was cut back by 1 base and J by 3 bases. The V gene's germline CDR1 is LNHNV and CDR2 YYDKDF (reference sequence). The CDR3 is 15 amino acids. CDR3 in amino acids: CATSRAPGQGYEQYF. In DNA, the CDR3 is TGTGCCACCAGCAGAGCCCCGGGACAGGGCTACGAGCAGTACTTC. Full variable domain (outside the CDR3, taken from reference TRBV15 and TRBJ2-7): DAMVIQNPRYQVTQFGKPVTLSCSQTLNHNVMYWYQQKSSQAPKLLFHYYDKDFNNEADTPDNFQSRRPNTSFCFLDIRSPGLGDTAMYLCATSRAPGQGYEQYFGPGTRLTVT.

The CDR3 protein is CASSAPGNTIYF. Written as DNA, the CDR3 is TGTGCCAGCAGCGCCCCTGGAAACACCATATATTTT. The chain joins TRBV9 to TRBJ1-3; D not certain. Per germline, CDR1 SGDLS and CDR2 YYNGEE. There are 12 residues in the CDR3. Trimming removed 3 bases at V and 2 bases at J, with 3 bases between.

This clonotype came up a few times. The genes are TRBV6-2 or TRBV6-3 and TRBJ2-2, with a possible D match to TRBD2 (5 bases). Germline-derived CDR1 and CDR2 are MNHEY and SVGEGT. Trimming removed 2 bases from V and 2 bases from J, with 12 bases in between. This CDR3 comprises 16 residues. CDR3 protein: CASSYRAPGNTGELFF. The CDR3, as DNA: TGTGCCAGCAGTTACCGGGCCCCGGGAAACACCGGGGAGCTGTTTTTT.

The rearrangement links TRBV5-1 to TRBJ2-3; either TRBD1 or TRBD2 may supply D (7 bases each). The V gene lost 4 bases and the J gene lost 6 bases, with 21 bases spanning the gap. Germline V lookup: CDR1 SGHRS, CDR2 YFSETQ. This CDR3 has 16 amino acids. The CDR3 loop is CASSLPQGGPWDTQYF. The CDR3 bases are TGCGCCAGCAGCCTCCCTCAGGGGGGGCCTTGGGATACGCAGTATTTT. Complete variable domain (other parts from reference TRBV5-1 and TRBJ2-3): KAGVTQTPRYLIKTRGQQVTLSCSPISGHRSVSWYQQTPGQGLQFLFEYFSETQRNKGNFPGRFSGRQFSNSRSEMNVSTLELGDSALYLCASSLPQGGPWDTQYFGPGTRLTVL.

This rearrangement joins TRBV6-6 to TRBJ1-1, with no clear D. Germline loops: CDR1 MNHNY, CDR2 SVGAGI (reference sequence). CDR3 size: 13 residues. V lost 6 bases, J lost 1 base, and 9 bases lay in between. CDR3 in amino acids: CASRDRENTEAFF. The CDR3 DNA follows: TGTGCCAGCAGGGACCGAGAGAACACTGAAGCTTTCTTT.

The V call is TRBV11-2, the J call TRBJ2-6, with 8 bases that match TRBD1. CDR3 length: 12 amino acids. Germline CDR1 and CDR2: SGHAT and FQNNGV. Losses at the gene ends were 5 bases for V and 15 bases for J; bases not matched to a gene: 6. The CDR3 coding sequence is TGTGCCAGCAGCCTTCGGACAGGGAACCTGACTTTC. This encodes CASSLRTGNLTF.